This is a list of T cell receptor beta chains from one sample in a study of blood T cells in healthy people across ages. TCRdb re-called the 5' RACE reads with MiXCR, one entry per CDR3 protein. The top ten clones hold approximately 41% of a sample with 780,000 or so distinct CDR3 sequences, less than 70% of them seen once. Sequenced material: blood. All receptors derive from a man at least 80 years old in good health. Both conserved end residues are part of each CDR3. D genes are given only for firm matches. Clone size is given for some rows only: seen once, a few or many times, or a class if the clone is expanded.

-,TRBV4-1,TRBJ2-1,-,CASSQDPGSYNEQFF,TGCGCCAGCAGCCAAGATCCTGGCTCCTACAATGAGCAGTTCTTC
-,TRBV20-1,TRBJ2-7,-,CKLGGDLGYEQYF,TGCAAGCTTGGTGGGGACTTGGGGTACGAGCAGTACTTT
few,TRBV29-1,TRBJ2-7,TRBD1,CSVATGVSEQYF,TGCAGCGTTGCAACAGGGGTGAGCGAGCAGTACTTC
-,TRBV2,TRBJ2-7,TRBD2,CASSETLAGGEQYF,TGTGCCAGCAGTGAAACACTAGCGGGAGGGGAGCAGTACTTC
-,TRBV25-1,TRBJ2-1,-,CASSESLGGGGSYNEQFF,TGTGCCAGCAGTGAATCGCTGGGAGGGGGAGGCTCCTACAATGAGCAGTTCTTC
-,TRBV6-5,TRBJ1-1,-,CASSTPRRDTEAFF,TGTGCCAGCAGCACTCCTCGACGGGACACTGAAGCTTTCTTT
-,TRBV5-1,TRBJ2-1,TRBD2,CASSLRSGSPHNEQFF,TGCGCCAGCAGCTTGCGGAGCGGGAGTCCCCACAATGAGCAGTTCTTC
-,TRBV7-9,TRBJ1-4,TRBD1,CASTQDRATEKLFF,TGTGCCAGCACTCAAGACAGGGCTACGGAAAAACTGTTTTTT
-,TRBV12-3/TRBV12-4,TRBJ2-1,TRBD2,CASSRPGLAGVGSYNEQFF,TGTGCCAGCAGTCGTCCGGGACTAGCGGGAGTCGGGTCCTACAATGAGCAGTTCTTC
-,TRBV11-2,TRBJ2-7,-,CASSLVEGGEQYF,TGTGCCAGCAGCTTAGTGGAGGGAGGCGAGCAGTACTTC
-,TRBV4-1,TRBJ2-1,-,CASSQQGSGAIHEQFF,TGCGCCAGCAGCCAACAGGGCAGTGGGGCTATCCATGAGCAGTTCTTC
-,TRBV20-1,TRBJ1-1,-,CSATSSIIMNTEAFF,TGCAGTGCAACTAGCTCTATTATCATGAACACTGAAGCTTTCTTT
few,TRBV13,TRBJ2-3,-,CASSLGGQHRYAYF,TGTGCCAGCAGCCTAGGCGGTCAACACAGATACGCGTATTTT
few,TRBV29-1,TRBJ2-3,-,CSVEKGTRTDTQYF,TGCAGCGTTGAAAAGGGCACACGCACAGATACGCAGTATTTT
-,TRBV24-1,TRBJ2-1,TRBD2,CATSDSGLALYNEQFF,TGTGCCACCAGTGACTCCGGACTAGCGCTCTACAATGAGCAGTTCTTC
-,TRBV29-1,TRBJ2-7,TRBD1,CSAEVSDRAYEQYF,TGCAGCGCCGAGGTGTCCGACAGGGCCTACGAGCAGTACTTC
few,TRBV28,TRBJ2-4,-,CASSSLKAVAKNIQYF,TGTGCCAGCAGTTCACTTAAGGCGGTTGCCAAAAACATTCAGTACTTC
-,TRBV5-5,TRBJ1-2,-,CASSLGGGRSPDGYTF,TGTGCCAGCAGCTTGGGTGGGGGCAGGTCCCCGGATGGCTACACCTTC
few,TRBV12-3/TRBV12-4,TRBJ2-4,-,CASSLSGPPWEQYF,TGTGCCAGCAGTTTAAGCGGTCCTCCGTGGGAGCAGTACTTC
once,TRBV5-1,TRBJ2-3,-,CASSPGTYLGDTQYF,TGCGCCAGCAGCCCCGGGACATATCTTGGGGATACGCAGTATTTT
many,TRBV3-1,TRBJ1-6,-,CASSQRDSPLHF,TGTGCCAGCAGCCAGAGAGATTCACCCCTCCACTTT
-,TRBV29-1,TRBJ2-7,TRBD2,CSVGSGRAVEQYF,TGCAGCGTTGGGAGCGGGAGGGCCGTCGAGCAGTACTTC